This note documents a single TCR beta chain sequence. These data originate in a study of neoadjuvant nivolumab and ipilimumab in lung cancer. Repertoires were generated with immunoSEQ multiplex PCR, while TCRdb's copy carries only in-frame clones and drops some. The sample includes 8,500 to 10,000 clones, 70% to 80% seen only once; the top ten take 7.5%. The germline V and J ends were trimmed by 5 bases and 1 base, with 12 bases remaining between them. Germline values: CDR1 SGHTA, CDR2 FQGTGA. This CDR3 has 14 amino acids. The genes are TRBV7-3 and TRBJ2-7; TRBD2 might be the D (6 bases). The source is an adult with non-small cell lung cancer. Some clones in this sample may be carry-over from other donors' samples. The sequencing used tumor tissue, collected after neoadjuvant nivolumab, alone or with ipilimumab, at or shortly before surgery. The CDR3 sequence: CASSESGGSYEQYF. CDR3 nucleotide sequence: TGTGCCAGCAGCGAGTCCGGGGGATCCTACGAGCAGTACTTC.